This TCR beta chain was captured in a study of chemoradiotherapy in HPV16-positive cancers. Study-wide results and limits: During treatment, candidate HPV-specific clones and E7-related motifs expanded in tumor.

The repertoire was sequenced with immunoSEQ multiplex PCR; TCRdb's copy has only in-frame clones and lacks some. The profile shows more than 9,500 clones, around 85% of them singletons. Comment on this clone: Its specificity is not known.

The receptor was isolated from a human donor with HPV-associated anogenital cancer. The material was blood, obtained from a patient who underwent chemoradiotherapy.

The CDR3 region is CASSQDGGTLAQYF. The CDR3 nucleotides are TGCGCCAGCAGCCAAGATGGAGGCACTTTGGCCCAGTACTTC. The V gene is TRBV4-1, the J gene TRBJ2-5, with D possibly TRBD2 on 5 matching bases. The CDR3 runs 14 residues. V was pared by 0 bases and J by 9 bases, with 14 bases between. Germline lookup yields CDR1 MGHRA and CDR2 YSYEKL.